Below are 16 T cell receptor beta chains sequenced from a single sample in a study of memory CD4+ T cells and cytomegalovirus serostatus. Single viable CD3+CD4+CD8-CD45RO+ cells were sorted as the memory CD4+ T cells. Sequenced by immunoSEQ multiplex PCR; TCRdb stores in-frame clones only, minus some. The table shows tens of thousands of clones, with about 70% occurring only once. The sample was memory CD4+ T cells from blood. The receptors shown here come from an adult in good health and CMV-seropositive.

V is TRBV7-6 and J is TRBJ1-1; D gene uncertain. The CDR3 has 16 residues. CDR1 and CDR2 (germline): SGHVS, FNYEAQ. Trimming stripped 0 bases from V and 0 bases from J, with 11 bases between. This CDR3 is CASSLANPGMNTEAFF. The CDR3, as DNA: TGTGCCAGCAGCTTAGCAAATCCTGGCATGAACACTGAAGCTTTCTTT.

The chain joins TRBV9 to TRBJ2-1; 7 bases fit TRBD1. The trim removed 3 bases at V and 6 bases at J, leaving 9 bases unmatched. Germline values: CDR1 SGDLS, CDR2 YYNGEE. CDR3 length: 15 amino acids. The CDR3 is CASSETEDRVNEQFF. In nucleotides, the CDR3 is TGTGCCAGCAGCGAGACCGAAGACAGGGTCAATGAGCAGTTCTTC. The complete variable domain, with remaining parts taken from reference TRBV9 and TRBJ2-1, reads DSGVTQTPKHLITATGQRVTLRCSPRSGDLSVYWYQQSLDQGLQFLIQYYNGEERAKGNILERFSAQQFPDLHSELNLSSLELGDSALYFCASSETEDRVNEQFFGPGTRLTVL.

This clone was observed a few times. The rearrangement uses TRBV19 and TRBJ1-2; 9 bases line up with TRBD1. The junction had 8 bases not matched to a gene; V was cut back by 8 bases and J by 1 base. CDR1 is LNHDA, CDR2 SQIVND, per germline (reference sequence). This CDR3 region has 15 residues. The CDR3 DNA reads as TGTGCCAGTCAGCTTACAGGGGGCGGTAACTATGGCTACACCTTC. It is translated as CASQLTGGGNYGYTF.

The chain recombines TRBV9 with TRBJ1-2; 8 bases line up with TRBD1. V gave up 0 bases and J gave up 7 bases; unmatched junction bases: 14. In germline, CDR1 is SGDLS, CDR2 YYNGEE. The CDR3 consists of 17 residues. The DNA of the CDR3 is TGTGCCAGCAGCGTAGCTACGGAGTGGACAGGGAAAAGTGGCTACACCTTC. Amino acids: CASSVATEWTGKSGYTF.

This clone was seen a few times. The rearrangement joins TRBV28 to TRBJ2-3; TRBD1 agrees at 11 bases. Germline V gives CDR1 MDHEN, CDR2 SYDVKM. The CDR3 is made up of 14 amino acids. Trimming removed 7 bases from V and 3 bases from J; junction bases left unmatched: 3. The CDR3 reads CASKGTGGTDTQYF. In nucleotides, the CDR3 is TGTGCCAGCAAGGGGACAGGGGGTACAGATACGCAGTATTTT.

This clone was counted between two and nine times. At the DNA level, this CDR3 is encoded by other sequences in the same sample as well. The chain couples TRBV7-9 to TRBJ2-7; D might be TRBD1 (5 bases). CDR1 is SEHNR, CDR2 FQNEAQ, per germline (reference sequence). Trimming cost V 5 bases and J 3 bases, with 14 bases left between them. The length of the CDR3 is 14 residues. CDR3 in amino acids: CASSLWGVDYEQYF. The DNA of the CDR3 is TGTGCCAGCAGCCTTTGGGGCGTAGACTACGAGCAGTACTTC.

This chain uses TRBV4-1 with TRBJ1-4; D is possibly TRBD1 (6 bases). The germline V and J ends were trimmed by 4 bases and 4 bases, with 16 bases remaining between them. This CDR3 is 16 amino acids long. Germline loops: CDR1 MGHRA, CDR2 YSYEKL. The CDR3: CASSLQTGALNEKLFF. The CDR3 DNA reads TGCGCCAGCAGCCTTCAAACGGGGGCGCTTAATGAAAAACTGTTTTTT.

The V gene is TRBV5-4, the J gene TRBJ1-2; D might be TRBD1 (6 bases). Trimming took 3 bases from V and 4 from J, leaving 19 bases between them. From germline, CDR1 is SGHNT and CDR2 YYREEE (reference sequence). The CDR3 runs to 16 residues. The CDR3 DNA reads TGTGCCAGCAGCTCGAAAAACAAGGGGGGGTTCTATGGCTACACCTTC. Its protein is CASSSKNKGGFYGYTF.

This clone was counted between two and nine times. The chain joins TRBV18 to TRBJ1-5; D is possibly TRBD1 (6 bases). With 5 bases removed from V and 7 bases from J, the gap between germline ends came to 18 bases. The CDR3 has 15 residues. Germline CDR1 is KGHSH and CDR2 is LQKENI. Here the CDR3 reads CASSFLQGRGQPQHF. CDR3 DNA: TGTGCCAGCTCATTCCTACAGGGCCGGGGGCAGCCCCAGCATTTT.

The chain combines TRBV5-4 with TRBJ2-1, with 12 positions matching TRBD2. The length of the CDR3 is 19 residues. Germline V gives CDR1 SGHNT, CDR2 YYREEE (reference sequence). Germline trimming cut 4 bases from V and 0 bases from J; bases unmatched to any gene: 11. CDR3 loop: CASSPRTSGVMGSYNEQFF. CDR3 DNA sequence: TGTGCCAGCAGCCCGAGGACTAGCGGGGTTATGGGCTCCTACAATGAGCAGTTCTTC.

The CDR3 here is CASSQVGEDLWGYTF. The CDR3 DNA reads TGTGCCAGCAGCCAAGTCGGGGAGGATCTATGGGGCTACACCTTC. The rearrangement joins TRBV14 to TRBJ1-2; unclear D gene. There are 15 residues in the CDR3. In germline, CDR1 is SGHDN, CDR2 FVKESK. Deletions cut 1 base from V and 8 bases from J, with 17 bases between.

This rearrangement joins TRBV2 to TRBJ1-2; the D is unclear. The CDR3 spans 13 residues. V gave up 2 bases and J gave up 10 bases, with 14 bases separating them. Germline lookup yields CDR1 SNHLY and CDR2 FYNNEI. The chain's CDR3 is CASSELAGIVYTF. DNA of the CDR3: TGTGCCAGCAGTGAATTAGCAGGAATCGTCTACACCTTC. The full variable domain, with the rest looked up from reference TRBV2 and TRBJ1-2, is EPEVTQTPSHQVTQMGQEVILRCVPISNHLYFYWYRQILGQKVEFLVSFYNNEISEKSEIFDDQFSVERPDGSNFTLKIRSTKLEDSAMYFCASSELAGIVYTFGSGTRLTVV.

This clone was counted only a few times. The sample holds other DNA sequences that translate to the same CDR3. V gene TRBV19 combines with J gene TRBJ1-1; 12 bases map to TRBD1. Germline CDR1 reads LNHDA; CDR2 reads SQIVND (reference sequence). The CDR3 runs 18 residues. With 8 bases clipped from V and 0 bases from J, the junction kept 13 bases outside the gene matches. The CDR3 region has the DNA TGTGCCAGTTTCCCTCGGGACAGGGGGCGTGGGATGAACACTGAAGCTTTCTTT. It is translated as CASFPRDRGRGMNTEAFF.

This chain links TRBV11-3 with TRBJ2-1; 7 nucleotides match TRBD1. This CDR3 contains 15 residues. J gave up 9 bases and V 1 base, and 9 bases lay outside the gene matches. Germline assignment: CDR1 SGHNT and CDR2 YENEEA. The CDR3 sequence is CASSLAQGEPGEQFF. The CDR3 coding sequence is TGTGCCAGCAGCTTAGCGCAGGGGGAACCTGGTGAGCAGTTCTTC.

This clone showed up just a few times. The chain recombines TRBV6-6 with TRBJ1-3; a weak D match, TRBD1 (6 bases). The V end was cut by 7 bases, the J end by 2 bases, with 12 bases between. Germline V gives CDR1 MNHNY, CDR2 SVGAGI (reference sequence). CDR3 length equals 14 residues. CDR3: CASNSQGAGNTIYF. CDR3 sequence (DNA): TGTGCCAGCAATTCACAGGGAGCTGGAAACACCATATATTTT.

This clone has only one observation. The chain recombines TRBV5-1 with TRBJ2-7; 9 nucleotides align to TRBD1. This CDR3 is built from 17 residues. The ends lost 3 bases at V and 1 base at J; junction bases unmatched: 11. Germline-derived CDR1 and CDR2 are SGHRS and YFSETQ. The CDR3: CASSSNRDRELSYEQYF. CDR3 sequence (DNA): TGCGCCAGCAGCTCGAACCGGGACAGGGAGTTATCCTACGAGCAGTACTTC.